What follows are 30 T cell receptor beta chains derived from one specimen sequenced in a study of tumor-infiltrating lymphocytes in primary liver carcinoma (dated by TCRdb to 2016 to 2017). Total RNA and DNA were co-extracted from around 20-30 mg of bulk tissue with the AllPrep DNA/RNA mini kit, without cell sorting. Sequencing was carried out with an Illumina HiSeq 2500. A constant-region primer and ProtoScript II reverse transcriptase were used to reverse-transcribe TCRbeta-specific cDNA from around 480 ng total RNA. The TCRbeta libraries were prepared through three rounds of nested multiplex PCR following a slightly modified ARM-PCR procedure. Each of the first two PCR rounds ran for roughly 9 cycles and used multiplex TRBV1-TRBV30 forward primers together with a Cbeta reverse primer. TCRdb took the public reads, trimmed them with fastp at Q25, ran MiXCR for clone calling and kept in-frame beta chains. Rows are combined by CDR3 protein, so each entry shows the most common genes and DNA. This sample gives 95,000 to 150,000 distinct CDR3 sequences in total; around 70% of them show up just once. In total, the top ten clones hold over 8% of the sample.

Sequenced: tumor-adjacent normal liver tissue. These receptors all stem from a woman aged 55 to 70 with primary liver carcinoma and hepatitis B virus infection.

This clonotype was observed a handful of times. A much larger clone sits a single nucleotide away, making a read error possible. V gene TRBV7-8 combines with J gene TRBJ2-1, with D tentatively TRBD2 (6 bases). CDR1 and CDR2 from the germline V gene are SGHVS and FQNEAQ. V was cut by 5 bases and J by 7 bases, with 21 bases left in between. This CDR3 is 16 amino acids long. CDR3: CASSSRTIGIGNEQFF. CDR3 nucleotide sequence: TGTGCCAGCAGCAGCCGGACTATCGGGATTGGGAATGAGCAGTTCTTC.

The chain couples TRBV19 to TRBJ2-5; TRBD2 aligns across 12 bases. This CDR3 region has 16 residues. Germline CDR1 LNHDA, CDR2 SQIVND (reference sequence). J was trimmed by 5 bases and V by 6 bases; bases with no gene match: 10. The CDR3 region has the DNA TGTGCCAGTAGCTACGCGACTAGCGGGAGCTTGGAGACCCAGTACTTC. It translates to CASSYATSGSLETQYF.

A word on this clonotype: Germline and junction disagree at one end, which may indicate a read error. This chain links TRBV28 with TRBJ1-1; perhaps TRBD1 as D (6 bases). The CDR3 extends over 14 amino acids. The germline CDR1 and CDR2 sequences are MDHEN and SYDVKM. The CDR3 DNA reads as TGTCCCAGCAGTCCCACAGGGCTTTCCCCTGAAGCTTTCTTT. Translated, it gives CPSSPTGLSPEAFF.

Many counts were recorded for this clonotype. The gene calls are TRBV14 and TRBJ1-3, with a possible D match to TRBD1 (5 bases). This CDR3 is built from 14 residues. V dropped 4 bases and J dropped 4 bases, with 11 bases sitting between them. From germline, CDR1 is SGHDN and CDR2 FVKESK. The CDR3 bases are TGTGCCAGCAGCCGGCGTGGGGGAGGAAACACCATATATTTT. Its translation is CASSRRGGGNTIYF.

The CDR3 DNA reads as TGCGCCAGCACCCCCGGCGGGAACACTGAAGCTTTCTTT. Its protein is CASTPGGNTEAFF. The chain has TRBV10-2 and TRBJ1-1; D is uncertain. Germline CDR1 reads WSHSY; CDR2 reads SAAADI. The V gene lost 7 bases and the J gene lost 1 base, with 10 bases spanning the gap. The CDR3 totals 13 residues.

This clonotype was seen just once. Germline and junction disagree at one end, which may indicate a read error. The rearrangement joins TRBV5-1 to TRBJ2-3, with no clear D. The CDR3 is made up of 15 amino acids. In germline, CDR1 is SGHRS, CDR2 YFSETQ. The CDR3 protein is CASSLAVLSTDAQYF. The CDR3 bases are TGCGCCAGCAGCTTGGCTGTATTAAGCACAGATGCGCAGTATTTT.

This clonotype turned up a few times. Just one base apart from a much larger clone, this may be a read error. The V and J genes are TRBV12-3 or TRBV12-4 and TRBJ1-2; D is possibly TRBD1 (6 bases). There are 13 residues in the CDR3. The CDR3 bases are TGTGTCAGCAGTTTTCGGGGGGCGCTTGGCTACACCTTC. Amino acid sequence: CVSSFRGALGYTF.

Worth noting for this clonotype: A junction end diverges from the germline sequence, so it may reflect a read error. This chain uses TRBV29-1 with TRBJ1-1, with TRBD1 matching over 7 bases. Germline V gene sequence: CDR1 SQVTM, CDR2 ANQGSEA. The length of the CDR3 is 13 residues. The CDR3 loop reads CSVGEQGITEAFF. The CDR3 DNA follows: TGTAGCGTTGGGGAACAGGGGATCACTGAAGCTTTCTTT.

Regarding this clonotype: No conserved phenylalanine or tryptophan is present at the end of the CDR3, so a read error is the likely explanation. The chain couples TRBV6-6 to TRBJ2-3; no clear D gene. Trimming cost V 8 bases and J 0 bases, with 9 bases left between them. The CDR3 extends over 13 amino acids. The germline gives CDR1 MNHNY, CDR2 SVGAGI (reference sequence). The DNA of the CDR3 is TGTGCCAGCGTTCAAGGGAGCACAGATACGCAGTATTTG. Amino acid sequence: CASVQGSTDTQYL.

On this clonotype itself: At one end, the junction sequence differs from germline, possibly due to a read error. The chain combines TRBV29-1 with TRBJ1-2, with 7 bases that match TRBD1. Germline V gene data show CDR1 as SQVTM and CDR2 as ANQGSEA. The length of the CDR3 is 17 residues. This CDR3 reads CSVGEGAGISQGDGYTF. The CDR3 region has the DNA TGCAGCGTTGGGGAGGGTGCTGGGATCAGCCAGGGGGATGGATACACCTTC. Using reference TRBV29-1 and TRBJ1-2 for the parts outside the CDR3, the full variable domain is SAVISQKPSRDICQRGTSLTIQCQVDSQVTMMFWYRQQPGQSLTLIATANQGSEATYESGFVIDKFPISRPNLTFSTLTVSNMSPEDSSIYLCSVGEGAGISQGDGYTFGSGTRLTVV.

About this clonotype itself: The missing conserved phenylalanine or tryptophan at the end of this CDR3 makes a read error likely. The rearrangement joins TRBV4-1 to TRBJ2-1; D uncertain. This CDR3 is built from 12 residues. Germline CDR1 and CDR2: MGHRA and YSYEKL. CDR3 DNA sequence: TGCGCCAGCGGCCAAGTTGGGAATGAGCAGTTCTTA. Residues: CASGQVGNEQFL.

In this sample, this clonotype turned up once. At one of its ends the junction is not consistent with the germline gene, which may arise from a read error. This chain uses TRBV10-3 with TRBJ2-1, with a tentative D call TRBD1 (5 bases). The length of the CDR3 is 16 residues. Germline loops: CDR1 ENHRY, CDR2 SYGVKD. The CDR3 DNA is TGTGCCATCAGTGAGGGGGCAGGAGTCGGCGACAATGTGCAGTTCTTT. It translates to CAISEGAGVGDNVQFF.

On this clonotype itself: A much larger clone lies one base from this, so it may be a read error. The chain has TRBV28 and TRBJ2-3, with 7 bases fitting TRBD1. This CDR3 region has 15 residues. The V gene's germline CDR1 is MDHEN and CDR2 SYDVKM. Trimming cost V 8 bases and J 2 bases; bases outside gene matches: 10. For the CDR3, the DNA is TGTGCCAGCGCTTCCTGGGACAGTGCCACAGATACGCAGTATTTT. As protein: CASASWDSATDTQYF.

This chain uses TRBV4-1 with TRBJ1-2; the D is unclear. The CDR3 contains 18 residues. Trimming removed 1 base from V and 6 bases from J, with 24 bases in between. The germline gives CDR1 MGHRA, CDR2 YSYEKL. The CDR3 DNA reads TGCGCCAGCAGCCAAGGCCATTCGGAGGGTCGACCCCAGAATGGCTACACCTTC. It yields the protein CASSQGHSEGRPQNGYTF.

Only one count was recorded for this clonotype. At one boundary the junction diverges from the germline segment, which might be a read error. The rearrangement joins TRBV7-8 to TRBJ2-5; 9 bases fit TRBD2. CDR1 is SGHVS, CDR2 FQNEAQ, per germline. The CDR3 has 15 amino acids. The CDR3 reads CTSSQVAGVKETHYF. In DNA form, the CDR3 reads TGTACCAGCTCTCAAGTAGCGGGAGTTAAAGAGACCCATTACTTC.

This clonotype has only one observation. The chain is built from TRBV11-2 and TRBJ2-3; 11 bases are a match to TRBD2. V was pared by 5 bases and J by 3 bases, with 7 bases of the junction left unmatched. This CDR3 is 16 amino acids long. Germline lookup yields CDR1 SGHAT and CDR2 FQNNGV. The CDR3 spells CASSQLGLAATDTQYF. As DNA, the CDR3 is TGTGCCAGCAGCCAGCTGGGACTAGCGGCTACAGATACGCAGTATTTT.

As for this clonotype: As the CDR3 is not closed by the conserved phenylalanine or tryptophan, this likely results from a read error. The genes are TRBV6-1 and TRBJ2-1, with TRBD2 matching 12 bases. This CDR3 contains 20 residues. CDR1 and CDR2 from the germline V gene are MNHNS and SASEGT. CDR3: CASSLRTSGTKLASYNEQFL. CDR3 nucleotides: TGTGCAAGCAGCCTCCGGACTAGCGGGACGAAACTCGCCTCCTACAATGAGCAGTTCCTC.

About this clonotype: Just one base apart from a much larger clone, this may be a read error. The V call is TRBV5-1, the J call TRBJ2-1; D uncertain. In germline, CDR1 is SGHRS, CDR2 YFSETQ. The CDR3 covers 13 residues. Here the CDR3 DNA reads TGCGCCAGCAGCTTTGAAAGAGTGGCGGAACAGCTCTTC. Encoded protein: CASSFERVAEQLF.

About this clonotype: The CDR3 does not end in the conserved phenylalanine or tryptophan, so this is likely a read error. The chain's CDR3 is CAINPTGNNQPQHS. Written as DNA, the CDR3 is TGTGCCATCAATCCAACAGGGAACAATCAGCCCCAGCATTCT. The genes are TRBV10-3 and TRBJ1-5; the D gene is possibly TRBD1 (6 bases). This CDR3 spans 14 amino acids. Deletions cut 7 bases from V and 3 bases from J, with 13 bases between. The germline CDR1 and CDR2 sequences are ENHRY and SYGVKD.

About this clonotype itself: One end of the junction is discordant with germline, which a read error may explain. The chain combines TRBV11-2 with TRBJ2-1; 7 bases fit TRBD2. This CDR3 is built from 21 residues. Germline V gene sequence: CDR1 SGHAT, CDR2 FQNNGV. CDR3: CTSSLRWASGGRSKTYNEQFF. CDR3 in DNA: TGTACCAGCAGTTTACGATGGGCTAGCGGAGGGAGAAGCAAAACCTACAATGAGCAGTTCTTC.

On this clonotype itself: At one of its ends the junction is not consistent with the germline gene, which may arise from a read error. The gene calls are TRBV6-1 and TRBJ2-2; TRBD2 is a possible D gene (6 bases). The CDR3 spans 14 residues. Per germline, CDR1 MNHNS and CDR2 SASEGT. CDR3 protein: CASRGGIISGELLF. CDR3 coding DNA: TGTGCCAGCCGGGGCGGGATTATCTCCGGGGAGCTGCTTTTT.

For this clonotype: One base away lies a much larger clone, so this may be a sequencing read error. The V call is TRBV28, the J call TRBJ2-7, with a tentative D call TRBD2 (6 bases). Germline V lookup: CDR1 MDHEN, CDR2 SYDVKM. The V and J ends lost 5 bases and 0 bases respectively, with 26 bases between them. This CDR3 comprises 19 residues. In nucleotides, the CDR3 is TGTGCCAGCAGTCCAACCCCGGGGGATCCTACGTCAATCTCCTACGAGCAGTACTTC. Its translation is CASSPTPGDPTSISYEQYF. Based on the CDR3 plus reference TRBV28 and TRBJ2-7, the full variable domain is DVKVTQSSRYLVKRTGEKVFLECVQDMDHENMFWYRQDPGLGLRLIYFSYDVKMKEKGDIPEGYSVSREKKERFSLILESASTNQTSMYLCASSPTPGDPTSISYEQYFGPGTRLTVT.

This clonotype was observed once. V and J are TRBV7-9 and TRBJ2-7; D gene uncertain. Trimming took 7 bases from V and 13 from J, leaving 17 bases between them. The CDR3 runs to 11 residues. Germline V gives CDR1 SEHNR, CDR2 FQNEAQ (reference sequence). CDR3: CASTRSYDQYF. The CDR3 DNA is TGTGCCAGCACCCGCTCCTACGATCAATACTTC.

Points on this clonotype: The CDR3 end shows no conserved phenylalanine or tryptophan, and so a read error is likely. The rearrangement uses TRBV6-1 and TRBJ2-3; unclear D gene. The CDR3 spans 12 residues. CDR1 is MNHNS, CDR2 SASEGT, per germline. The DNA of the CDR3 is TGTGCCAGCTGTGAAGTAGGCTATACGCAGTATCTT. Translation gives CASCEVGYTQYL.

Concerning this clonotype itself: The conserved phenylalanine or tryptophan normally closing the CDR3 is absent here, so this likely arose from a read error. The DNA is left out, because the CDR3 cannot be placed on it with certainty; the CDR3 is given as TCRdb lists it. This chain links TRBV6-1 with TRBJ1-5. Termini included, the CDR3 measures 14 amino acids. CDR1 MNHNS and CDR2 SASEGT come from the germline V gene. CDR3: CASSENSPHQPRHC.

As concerns this clonotype: A much larger clone is a single base away; this may be a read error. The gene calls are TRBV7-9 and TRBJ2-7; perhaps TRBD1 as D (6 bases). CDR3 size: 13 residues. The germline V gene encodes CDR1 SEHNR and CDR2 FQNEAQ (reference sequence). V lost 7 bases to trimming and J lost 6 bases, with 16 bases between them. The CDR3 sequence is CASILPWDTEQYF. In DNA form, the CDR3 reads TGTGCCAGCATCTTGCCCTGGGACACCGAGCAGTACTTC. The variable domain in full, completed from reference TRBV7-9 and TRBJ2-7, reads DTGVSQNPRHKITKRGQNVTFRCDPISEHNRLYWYRQTLGQGPEFLTYFQNEAQLEKSRLLSDRFSAERPKGSFSTLEIQRTEQGDSAMYLCASILPWDTEQYFGPGTRLTVT.

Details on this clonotype: A junction end diverges from the germline sequence, so it may reflect a read error. The chain links TRBV6-1 to TRBJ1-6; the D is unclear. Germline V CDR1 and CDR2: MNHNS, SASEGT. The CDR3 is 17 amino acids. CDR3 amino acids: CTSSEEVDYSFNSPLHF. CDR3 coding DNA: TGTACCAGCAGTGAAGAGGTAGACTACTCCTTTAATTCACCCCTCCACTTT.

This chain connects TRBV20-1 to TRBJ1-1; 11 positions agree with TRBD1. Germline V lookup: CDR1 DFQATT, CDR2 SNEGSKA (reference sequence). The CDR3 has 15 amino acids. Trimming at V came to 3 bases and at J to 5 bases, leaving 8 bases not matched to a gene. This CDR3 reads CSARDRGRIGTEAFF. The CDR3 nucleotides are TGCAGTGCTAGGGACAGGGGGCGCATTGGGACTGAAGCTTTCTTT.

Concerning this clonotype: A much larger clone sits a single nucleotide away, making a read error possible. The chain combines TRBV28 with TRBJ2-7; weak D call: TRBD2 (5 bases). Germline V gene lookup returns CDR1 MDHEN and CDR2 SYDVKM. The CDR3 has 13 residues. The V end was cut by 1 base, the J end by 7 bases, with 11 bases between. The CDR3 DNA reads TGTGCCAGCAGTTTATCCGGGTCGGGGGAGCAGTACTTC. Protein: CASSLSGSGEQYF.

The chain combines TRBV5-1 with TRBJ2-7; possible D gene TRBD1, 5 bases. Per the germline V gene, CDR1 is SGHRS and CDR2 is YFSETQ. The CDR3 sequence is 16 residues long. Trimming took 0 bases from V and 1 from J, leaving 14 bases between them. CDR3 sequence reads: CASSLELGHGSYEQYF. CDR3 in DNA: TGCGCCAGCAGCTTGGAGTTGGGGCACGGGTCCTACGAGCAGTACTTC.